The TCR beta chain described here comes from a study of blood T cells in healthy people across ages. General study findings and limits: Diversity was estimated from one million T cells, and these estimates were considered underestimates. The study could not conclusively compare naive and antigen-experienced cells, given its unsorted PBMCs. There were more naive CD4+ cells and higher diversity in long-lived donors than in aged donors.

The sample holds a few counts of this clonotype. The antigen is not known. The second PCR ran about 6 to 12 cycles with a sample-barcoded 5' primer and J-beta primers. Tags on each cDNA molecule came from a template-switch adaptor with 12 random nucleotides. MiXCR, run by TCRdb on the 5' RACE reads, gives a single entry per CDR3 protein. This sample has about 1.7 million distinct CDR3 sequences; roughly 27% occur once, and the top ten carry roughly 8%. Germline V lookup: CDR1 ENHRY, CDR2 SYGVKD. V lost 3 bases to trimming and J lost 6 bases; unmatched junction nucleotides: 12. The CDR3 is 17 amino acids.

The chain employs TRBV10-3 and TRBJ2-7; 12 nucleotides line up with TRBD2. The source of this sequence is a woman under 40 in good health. The sample comprised blood. The CDR3 DNA is TGTGCCATCAGTGAACGGACTAGCGGGACATTAGGGGGCGAGCAGTACTTC. This codes for CAISERTSGTLGGEQYF.